This TCR beta chain was captured by sequencing in a study of blood T cell repertoires in COVID-19. Original processing notes: Amplification from reference gene primers served as the basis for estimated nucleated cell counts. Assay: immunoSEQ multiplex PCR; the TCRdb copy retains only in-frame clones and omits some. D and trimming come from the DNA, and the V and J calls and clone size come from that table. This table has some 150,000 clones, 82% appearing once. This CDR3 contains 16 residues. Germline V CDR1 and CDR2: LGHDT, YNNKEL (reference sequence). J lost 5 bases, V lost 2 bases, and 5 bases had no gene match.

The receptor was isolated from a woman aged 70-85 years with acute or convalescent COVID-19. The V gene is TRBV3-1 (or the pseudogene TRBV3-2), the J gene TRBJ2-5; TRBD2 matches 13 bases. The sample comprised peripheral blood. The CDR3 bases are TGTGCCAGCAGCCAAACTAGCGGGGGGGCCCGTGAGACCCAGTACTTC. Translation: CASSQTSGGARETQYF.